What follows are 23 T cell receptor beta chains derived from one specimen sequenced in a study of shared clonotypes between healthy human individuals. Naive CD8 cells were CD45RO-negative, positively selected for CCR7, excluding terminally differentiated effector memory CD45RA+ cells. Repertoires were generated with immunoSEQ multiplex PCR, while TCRdb's copy carries only in-frame clones and drops some. Among under 850,000 clones listed, roughly 92% were seen once. Sequenced sample: naive CD8+ T cells sorted from blood. These receptors came from a man aged 25 to 40 in good health.

CDR3 in DNA: TGTGCCAGCAGTGATCGGCTAGCGGGAGACACAGATACGCAGTATTTT. Amino acid sequence: CASSDRLAGDTDTQYF. This chain uses TRBV2 with TRBJ2-3, with 10 bases aligning to TRBD2. Germline V gives CDR1 SNHLY, CDR2 FYNNEI. V dropped 3 bases and J dropped 2; count of bases not matched to a gene: 5. The CDR3 is 16 amino acids.

Turning to this clone: Other DNA sequences in the same sample also yield this CDR3. This rearrangement joins TRBV30 to TRBJ1-5; D unresolved. Germline V gene data show CDR1 as GTSNPN and CDR2 as SVGIG (reference sequence). V was trimmed by 2 bases and J by 1 base, leaving 6 bases between them. CDR3 length equals 13 residues. The CDR3 loop is CAWSKGSNQPQHF. As DNA, the CDR3 is TGTGCCTGGAGTAAAGGCAGCAATCAGCCCCAGCATTTT.

This chain connects TRBV29-1 to TRBJ2-5; no definite D call. Looked up from germline, CDR1 is SQVTM and CDR2 is ANQGSEA. V was shortened by 4 bases and J by 5 bases, with 14 bases between the two germline ends. The CDR3 spans 13 residues. In DNA, the CDR3 is TGCAGCGTTGTCGGCACCTTGGGGGAGACCCAGTACTTC. Its translation: CSVVGTLGETQYF.

Concerning this clone itself: The same CDR3 is also encoded by other DNA sequences in this sample. The gene calls are TRBV7-6 and TRBJ2-7; TRBD2 aligns across 11 bases. Germline V gene lookup returns CDR1 SGHVS and CDR2 FNYEAQ. V was pared by 4 bases and J by 4 bases, with 6 bases of the junction left unmatched. This CDR3 region has 15 residues. The CDR3 sequence is CASSSTSGRSYEQYF. The CDR3 nucleotides read TGTGCCAGCAGCTCCACTAGCGGGAGATCTTACGAGCAGTACTTC.

The V call is TRBV4-2, the J call TRBJ2-1; possibly TRBD1 for D (6 bases). This CDR3 region has 17 residues. Trimming took off 1 base at V and 10 bases at J, with 23 bases between the two ends. Germline loops: CDR1 LGHNA, CDR2 YNFKEQ. CDR3 amino acids: CASSQVVGAAVGQEQFF. CDR3 nucleotides: TGTGCCAGCAGCCAAGTGGTGGGGGCGGCAGTAGGGCAGGAGCAGTTCTTC.

This clone was seen a single time. This chain connects TRBV5-1 to TRBJ2-3; D remains ambiguous. The CDR3 runs 15 residues. The germline gives CDR1 SGHRS, CDR2 YFSETQ. V was trimmed by 0 bases and J by 1 base, leaving 9 bases between them. The CDR3 is CASSLVVAGTDTQYF. CDR3 bases: TGCGCCAGCAGCTTGGTTGTTGCTGGCACAGATACGCAGTATTTT.

The genes are TRBV6-5 and TRBJ2-1, with 7 bases matching TRBD1. V lost 6 bases to trimming and J lost 7 bases; unmatched junction nucleotides: 12. The CDR3 length is 15 residues. From germline, CDR1 is MNHEY and CDR2 SVGAGI. CDR3 amino acids: CASSPAGTDLNEQFF. CDR3 nucleotides: TGTGCCAGCAGCCCAGCCGGGACAGATCTTAATGAGCAGTTCTTC.

This chain links TRBV28 with TRBJ1-1, with D unresolved. The CDR3 covers 13 residues. The ends were cut back, 6 bases at V and 3 bases at J, with 11 bases in the middle. Germline V gene lookup returns CDR1 MDHEN and CDR2 SYDVKM. CDR3 nucleotides: TGTGCCAGCAGAACCGGACTATACACTGAAGCTTTCTTT. As protein: CASRTGLYTEAFF.

This rearrangement joins TRBV10-3 to TRBJ2-5; 8 bases align to TRBD1. This CDR3 region has 15 residues. Germline values: CDR1 ENHRY, CDR2 SYGVKD. V dropped 4 bases and J dropped 1; count of bases not matched to a gene: 5. The CDR3 DNA sequence: TGTGCCATCAGTGCCGAACAGGGGGGCCAAGAGACCCAGTACTTC. Protein sequence: CAISAEQGGQETQYF.

The count of this clone is one. The genes are TRBV2 and TRBJ1-5, with D possibly being TRBD1 (5 bases). Germline V lookup: CDR1 SNHLY, CDR2 FYNNEI. The CDR3 is 16 amino acids. V was cut by 0 bases and J by 4 bases, with 13 bases left in between. CDR3 sequence (DNA): TGTGCCAGCAGTGAAGCGCTTAGACAGCCAAATCAGCCCCAGCATTTT. Translating gives CASSEALRQPNQPQHF.

This clone was recorded once. This chain links TRBV27 with TRBJ2-7, with a possible D match to TRBD2 (5 bases). Per the germline V gene, CDR1 is MNHEY and CDR2 is SMNVEV (reference sequence). This CDR3 region has 13 residues. V was cut by 6 bases and J by 1 base, with 10 bases left in between. CDR3 sequence reads: CASRKLGSYEQYF. The CDR3 DNA sequence: TGTGCCAGCAGAAAACTAGGATCCTACGAGCAGTACTTC.

The J gene is TRBJ2-3, the V gene TRBV27, with 11 bases matching TRBD2. The CDR3 loop spans 21 amino acids. Germline loops: CDR1 MNHEY, CDR2 SMNVEV (reference sequence). V lost 7 bases and J lost 4; bases outside the gene matches: 25. The CDR3 nucleotides are TGTGCCAGCACCTCTCTTGAAGCTATTTACGGACTAGCGGGTATCGCAGATACGCAGTATTTT. This sequence encodes CASTSLEAIYGLAGIADTQYF.

This clone was observed a single time. The V and J genes are TRBV29-1 and TRBJ2-7; D is possibly TRBD1 (5 bases). The V gene lost 3 bases and the J gene lost 5 bases, with 14 bases spanning the gap. The CDR3 has 13 residues. The germline V gene encodes CDR1 SQVTM and CDR2 ANQGSEA. The CDR3 loop reads CSVEVGPSDEQYF. The CDR3 bases are TGCAGCGTTGAGGTGGGGCCGTCGGACGAGCAGTACTTC.

This clone was recorded only once. The chain is built from TRBV5-1 and TRBJ2-1, with 13 bases matching TRBD2. Germline CDR1 reads SGHRS; CDR2 reads YFSETQ. J was trimmed by 5 bases and V by 1 base; bases with no gene match: 6. The CDR3 is 17 residues long. The CDR3 DNA sequence: TGCGCCAGCAGCTTGACTAGCGGGAGGGTTTACGACAATGAGCAGTTCTTC. This translates into CASSLTSGRVYDNEQFF.

This sequence joins TRBV28 and TRBJ2-7; D is possibly TRBD1 (6 bases). The CDR3 runs 15 residues. Germline values: CDR1 MDHEN, CDR2 SYDVKM. V was trimmed by 4 bases and J by 9 bases, leaving 22 bases between them. The CDR3 DNA reads TGTGCCAGCAGTTCTTCCGGGACACCCATTCCGGGGCAGTACTTC. It translates to CASSSSGTPIPGQYF.

CDR3 protein: CASSYSGNGETQYF. The CDR3 DNA reads TGTGCCAGCAGTTACTCGGGAAACGGGGAGACCCAGTACTTC. The chain combines TRBV6-5 with TRBJ2-5; D ambiguous. There are 14 residues in the CDR3. Per germline, CDR1 MNHEY and CDR2 SVGAGI. V shed 0 bases and J shed 5 bases, with 10 bases lying between them.

The chain uses TRBV6-5 and TRBJ1-2; D unclear. CDR1 MNHEY and CDR2 SVGAGI come from the germline V gene. V dropped 8 bases and J dropped 4 bases, with 11 bases sitting between them. This CDR3 is 12 amino acids long. The CDR3 reads CASLTGPYGYTF. CDR3 nucleotides: TGTGCCAGCTTAACGGGTCCCTATGGCTACACCTTC.

The V and J genes are TRBV27 and TRBJ2-2; D is perhaps TRBD1 (6 bases). Germline V lookup: CDR1 MNHEY, CDR2 SMNVEV (reference sequence). V was shortened by 10 bases and J by 5 bases, with 14 bases between the two germline ends. The CDR3 totals 13 residues. The CDR3 is CATTSGVTGELFF. The CDR3 DNA reads TGTGCCACCACTTCAGGGGTTACCGGGGAGCTGTTTTTT.

J is TRBJ2-7 and V is TRBV7-2; TRBD2 matches 7 bases. CDR3 size: 13 residues. V shed 0 bases, J shed 6 bases, and the junction held 2 bases outside the gene matches. Germline CDR1 reads SGHTA; CDR2 reads FQGNSA. CDR3 DNA sequence: TGTGCCAGCAGCTTAGCGGGAGGGGCCGAGCAGTACTTC. Protein: CASSLAGGAEQYF.

The rearrangement links TRBV4-1 to TRBJ2-1, with 9 bases that match TRBD2. The V and J ends lost 0 bases and 8 bases, in that order; junction bases with no gene match: 14. Germline V gene data show CDR1 as MGHRA and CDR2 as YSYEKL. The CDR3 has 18 amino acids. The CDR3 loop is CASSQESVASGTLDEQFF. CDR3 DNA sequence: TGCGCCAGCAGCCAAGAATCTGTAGCTAGCGGGACCCTAGATGAGCAGTTCTTC.

The chain employs TRBV7-2 and TRBJ2-7, with D perhaps matching TRBD2 (5 bases). Looked up from germline, CDR1 is SGHTA and CDR2 is FQGNSA. The CDR3 contains 14 residues. Between the trimmed V and J ends, which lost 2 bases and 0 bases, there was a span of 8 bases. The chain's CDR3 is CASSLKRISYEQYF. Here the CDR3 DNA reads TGTGCCAGCAGCTTAAAGCGGATCTCCTACGAGCAGTACTTC.

V and J are TRBV7-9 and TRBJ1-4; 7 bases are a match to TRBD1. Germline loops: CDR1 SEHNR, CDR2 FQNEAQ (reference sequence). The CDR3 sequence is 17 residues long. The V and J ends lost 5 bases and 5 bases, in that order; junction bases with no gene match: 14. CDR3 in amino acids: CASSPVGGGTVNEKLFF. CDR3 sequence (DNA): TGTGCCAGCAGCCCTGTCGGTGGTGGGACAGTAAATGAAAAACTGTTTTTT.

V and J are TRBV5-1 and TRBJ2-3; 12 bases line up with TRBD2. Germline CDR1 reads SGHRS; CDR2 reads YFSETQ. This CDR3 has 16 residues. Unmatched junction bases numbered 6, after V lost 4 bases and J lost 3 bases. The CDR3 bases are TGCGCCAGCAGCCCAGGGACTAGCGGGCCGACAGATACGCAGTATTTT. Translation gives CASSPGTSGPTDTQYF.